This TCR beta chain was recorded in a study of blood T cell repertoires in COVID-19. Original processing methods: Reference gene primer amplification gave nucleated cell count estimates. Assay: immunoSEQ multiplex PCR; the TCRdb copy retains only in-frame clones and omits some. That table supplies the V and J calls and clone size; D and trimming were determined from the DNA. The table has about 480,000 clones, 88% seen once; the top ten hold roughly 1.9%. From germline, CDR1 is LNHDA and CDR2 SQIVND (reference sequence). CDR3 size: 15 residues. Between the trimmed V and J ends, which lost 4 bases and 1 base, there was a span of 12 bases.

The V and J genes are TRBV19 and TRBJ2-3; D is undetermined. What was sequenced was PBMCs or T cells enriched from blood (not recorded which). This clonotype originated in a woman aged 40 to 55 who had recovered from COVID-19. The chain's CDR3 is CASSNYLAGTDTQYF. DNA for the CDR3: TGTGCCAGTAGTAACTACTTAGCAGGCACAGATACGCAGTATTTT.